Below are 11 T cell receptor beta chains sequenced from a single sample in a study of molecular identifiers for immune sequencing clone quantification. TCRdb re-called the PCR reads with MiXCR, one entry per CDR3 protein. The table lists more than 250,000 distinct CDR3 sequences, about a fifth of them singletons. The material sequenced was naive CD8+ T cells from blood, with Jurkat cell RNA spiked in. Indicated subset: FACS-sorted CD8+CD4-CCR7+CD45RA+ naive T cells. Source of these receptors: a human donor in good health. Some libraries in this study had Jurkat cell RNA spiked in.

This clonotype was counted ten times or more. The CDR3 region has the DNA TGTGCCAGCAGTTATACCGATAATTCACCCCTCCACTTT. It translates to CASSYTDNSPLHF. The chain has TRBV6-5 and TRBJ1-6, with D unresolved. Trimming removed 3 bases from V and 5 bases from J, with 5 bases in between. The germline V gene encodes CDR1 MNHEY and CDR2 SVGAGI. The CDR3 contains 13 residues.

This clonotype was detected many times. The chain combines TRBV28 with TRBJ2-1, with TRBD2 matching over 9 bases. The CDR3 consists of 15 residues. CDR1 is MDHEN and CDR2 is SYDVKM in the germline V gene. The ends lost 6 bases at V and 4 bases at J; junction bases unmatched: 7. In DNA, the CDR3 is TGTGCCAGCAGCCCCCGCGGGGGGGGGTACAATGAGCAGTTCTTC. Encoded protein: CASSPRGGGYNEQFF. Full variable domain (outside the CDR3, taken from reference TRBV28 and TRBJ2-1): DVKVTQSSRYLVKRTGEKVFLECVQDMDHENMFWYRQDPGLGLRLIYFSYDVKMKEKGDIPEGYSVSREKKERFSLILESASTNQTSMYLCASSPRGGGYNEQFFGPGTRLTVL.

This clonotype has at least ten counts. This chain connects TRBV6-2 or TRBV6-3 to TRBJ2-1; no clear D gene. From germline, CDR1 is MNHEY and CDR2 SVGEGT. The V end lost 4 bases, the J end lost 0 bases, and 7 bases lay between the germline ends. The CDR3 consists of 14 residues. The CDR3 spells CASSFRSSYNEQFF. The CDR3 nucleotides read TGTGCCAGCAGTTTTAGGTCCTCCTACAATGAGCAGTTCTTC.

The CDR3 is CASRPGTGVAETQYF. The DNA for the CDR3 is TGTGCCAGCAGACCCGGGACAGGGGTCGCAGAGACCCAGTACTTC. The rearrangement uses TRBV27 and TRBJ2-5; 10 nucleotides match TRBD1. Germline values: CDR1 MNHEY, CDR2 SMNVEV (reference sequence). With 6 bases clipped from V and 4 bases from J, the junction kept 8 bases outside the gene matches. The CDR3 consists of 15 residues.

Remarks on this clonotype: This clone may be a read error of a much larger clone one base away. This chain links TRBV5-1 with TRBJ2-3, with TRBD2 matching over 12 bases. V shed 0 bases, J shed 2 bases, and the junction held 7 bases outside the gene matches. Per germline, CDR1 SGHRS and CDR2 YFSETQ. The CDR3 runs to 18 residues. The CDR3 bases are TGCGCCAGCAGCTTGGGACTAGCGGGAGTCAGTGTCACAGATACGCAGTATTTT. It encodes CASSLGLAGVSVTDTQYF.

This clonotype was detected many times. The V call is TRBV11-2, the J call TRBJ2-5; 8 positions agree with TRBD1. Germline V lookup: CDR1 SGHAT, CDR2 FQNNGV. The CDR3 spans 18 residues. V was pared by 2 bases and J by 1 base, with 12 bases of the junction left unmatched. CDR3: CASSLNPSRTGFQETQYF. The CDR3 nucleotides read TGTGCCAGCAGCTTAAATCCTAGTAGGACAGGGTTCCAAGAGACCCAGTACTTC.

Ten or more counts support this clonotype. The CDR3 nucleotides are TGTGCCAGCAGCTTCTTGCAGGAAGGCACTGAAGCTTTCTTT. Protein sequence: CASSFLQEGTEAFF. The chain couples TRBV5-6 to TRBJ1-1; D gene uncertain. The CDR3 has 14 residues. Looked up from germline, CDR1 is SGHDT and CDR2 is YYEEEE. Trimming stripped 2 bases from V and 4 bases from J, with 12 bases between. Supplemented by reference TRBV5-6 and TRBJ1-1, the full variable domain reads DAGVTQSPTHLIKTRGQQVTLRCSPKSGHDTVSWYQQALGQGPQFIFQYYEEEERQRGNFPDRFSGHQFPNYSSELNVNALLLGDSALYLCASSFLQEGTEAFFGQGTRLTVV.

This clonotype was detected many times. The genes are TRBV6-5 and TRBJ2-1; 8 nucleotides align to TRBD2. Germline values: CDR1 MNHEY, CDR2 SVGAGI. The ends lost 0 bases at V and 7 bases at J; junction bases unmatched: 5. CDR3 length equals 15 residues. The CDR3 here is CASSYSAGGPNEQFF. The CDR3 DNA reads TGTGCCAGCAGTTACTCCGCGGGGGGCCCGAATGAGCAGTTCTTC.

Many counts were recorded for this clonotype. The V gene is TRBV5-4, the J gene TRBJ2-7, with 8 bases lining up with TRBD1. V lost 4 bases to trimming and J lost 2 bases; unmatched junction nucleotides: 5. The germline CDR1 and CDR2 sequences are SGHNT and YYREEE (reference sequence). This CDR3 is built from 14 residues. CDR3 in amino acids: CASSKTGDPYEQYF. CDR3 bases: TGTGCCAGCAGCAAGACAGGGGATCCCTACGAGCAGTACTTC.

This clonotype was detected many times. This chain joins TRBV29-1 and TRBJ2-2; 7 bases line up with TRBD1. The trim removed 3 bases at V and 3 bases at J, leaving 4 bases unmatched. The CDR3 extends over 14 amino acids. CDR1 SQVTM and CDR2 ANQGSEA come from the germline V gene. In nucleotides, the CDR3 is TGCAGCGTTGACGGGCAGGGGGACACCGGGGAGCTGTTTTTT. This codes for CSVDGQGDTGELFF.

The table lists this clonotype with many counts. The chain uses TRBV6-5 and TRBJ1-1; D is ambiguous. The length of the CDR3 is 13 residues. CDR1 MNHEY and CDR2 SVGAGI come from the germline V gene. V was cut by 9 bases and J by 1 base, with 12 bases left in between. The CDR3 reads CASASTGNTEAFF. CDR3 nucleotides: TGTGCCAGTGCCTCTACGGGGAACACTGAAGCTTTCTTT.